This passage covers 17 T cell receptor beta chains from one sample sequenced in a study of blood T cell repertoires in COVID-19. The data were produced by immunoSEQ multiplex PCR, yet TCRdb's version contains in-frame clones alone and is incomplete. The sample has 360,000 or so clones; roughly nine tenths are singletons. The source material was PBMCs or T cells enriched from blood (not recorded which). These receptors came from a woman younger than 45 who had recovered from COVID-19.

The J gene is TRBJ1-6, the V gene TRBV7-9, with D possibly being TRBD1 (5 bases). V was shortened by 5 bases and J by 13 bases, with 18 bases between the two germline ends. The CDR3 loop spans 14 amino acids. Germline V gene data show CDR1 as SEHNR and CDR2 as FQNEAQ (reference sequence). The CDR3 DNA reads TGTGCCAGCAGCCTCGGAGGGCTTTCAGGGCCCCTCCACTTT. It encodes CASSLGGLSGPLHF.

The V and J genes are TRBV19 and TRBJ2-4; D gene ambiguous. V lost 6 bases and J 7 bases, leaving 16 bases between the germline ends. From germline, CDR1 is LNHDA and CDR2 SQIVND (reference sequence). The CDR3 runs 14 residues. This CDR3 reads CASRPEHQRNIQYF. The CDR3 DNA sequence: TGTGCCAGTAGGCCAGAGCACCAGAGGAACATTCAGTACTTC. The variable domain in full, completed from reference TRBV19 and TRBJ2-4, reads DGGITQSPKYLFRKEGQNVTLSCEQNLNHDAMYWYRQDPGQGLRLIYYSQIVNDFQKGDIAEGYSVSREKKESFPLTVTSAQKNPTAFYLCASRPEHQRNIQYFGAGTRLSVL.

The rearrangement joins TRBV9 to TRBJ1-6; D possibly corresponds to TRBD1 (6 bases). Germline V CDR1 and CDR2: SGDLS, YYNGEE. This CDR3 has 16 amino acids. V was pared by 3 bases and J by 7 bases, with 17 bases between. CDR3 sequence reads: CASSAPQGIPNSPLHF. The CDR3 coding sequence is TGTGCCAGCAGCGCCCCCCAGGGGATTCCGAATTCACCCCTCCACTTT.

V gene TRBV28 combines with J gene TRBJ1-1; no clear D gene. Germline V gene sequence: CDR1 MDHEN, CDR2 SYDVKM. This CDR3 is built from 16 residues. Trimming removed 7 bases from V and 1 base from J, with 19 bases in between. The CDR3 region has the DNA TGTGCCAGCACTTACGGACTCTCGTCTGGGAACACTGAAGCTTTCTTT. Its translation: CASTYGLSSGNTEAFF.

The J gene is TRBJ2-1, the V gene TRBV28; 11 nucleotides line up with TRBD2. The germline V gene has CDR1 MDHEN and CDR2 SYDVKM. The CDR3 is 15 amino acids. J was trimmed by 4 bases and V by 7 bases; bases with no gene match: 6. As DNA, the CDR3 is TGTGCCAGCATTTCCGGGACTAGCGGTTACAATGAGCAGTTCTTC. This gives the protein CASISGTSGYNEQFF. The full variable domain, rest sourced from reference TRBV28 and TRBJ2-1, is DVKVTQSSRYLVKRTGEKVFLECVQDMDHENMFWYRQDPGLGLRLIYFSYDVKMKEKGDIPEGYSVSREKKERFSLILESASTNQTSMYLCASISGTSGYNEQFFGPGTRLTVL.

The rearrangement uses TRBV3-1 (or the pseudogene TRBV3-2) and TRBJ1-2; unclear D gene. V lost 3 bases and J 0 bases, leaving 14 bases between the germline ends. The CDR3 is 16 amino acids. Looked up from germline, CDR1 is LGHDT and CDR2 is YNNKEL (reference sequence). DNA for the CDR3: TGTGCCAGCAGCCACAGAAGTCCCACCTCTAACTATGGCTACACCTTC. This gives the protein CASSHRSPTSNYGYTF.

This clone has just a few counts. At one of its ends the junction is not consistent with the germline gene, which may arise from a read error. The chain carries TRBV11-3 and TRBJ1-3; D perhaps matches TRBD1 (6 bases). The CDR3 runs 14 residues. CDR1 and CDR2 from the germline V gene are SGHNT and YENEEA. CDR3 loop: CASSLDRLSDTIYF. In DNA, the CDR3 is TGTGCCAGCAGCCTAGACAGGCTGTCCGACACCATATATTTT. Looking up the rest from reference TRBV11-3 and TRBJ1-3 gives the full variable domain: EAGVVQSPRYKIIEKKQPVAFWCNPISGHNTLYWYLQNLGQGPELLIRYENEEAVDDSQLPKDRFSAERLKGVDSTLKIQPAELGDSAVYLCASSLDRLSDTIYFGEGSWLTVV.

The J gene is TRBJ2-3, the V gene TRBV5-1; perhaps TRBD1 as D (6 bases). The CDR3 covers 16 residues. The germline gives CDR1 SGHRS, CDR2 YFSETQ. V was shortened by 0 bases and J by 3 bases, with 14 bases between the two germline ends. CDR3 in DNA: TGCGCCAGCAGCTTGGCCATATGGACAGCTACAGATACGCAGTATTTT. Its protein product is CASSLAIWTATDTQYF. Variable domain in full (rest from reference TRBV5-1 and TRBJ2-3): KAGVTQTPRYLIKTRGQQVTLSCSPISGHRSVSWYQQTPGQGLQFLFEYFSETQRNKGNFPGRFSGRQFSNSRSEMNVSTLELGDSALYLCASSLAIWTATDTQYFGPGTRLTVL.

This chain connects TRBV28 to TRBJ2-7, with D perhaps TRBD2 (5 bases). The V and J ends lost 3 bases and 0 bases respectively, with 12 bases between them. Germline CDR1 MDHEN, CDR2 SYDVKM. The CDR3 has 15 residues. CDR3: CASSFDPAGSYEQYF. CDR3 nucleotides: TGTGCCAGCAGTTTTGACCCCGCGGGCTCCTACGAGCAGTACTTC.

This rearrangement joins TRBV7-9 to TRBJ1-1; the D gene is possibly TRBD1 (6 bases). The CDR3 is 17 residues long. Trimming pared 5 bases from V and 2 bases from J, leaving 21 bases between. CDR1 and CDR2 (germline): SEHNR, FQNEAQ (reference sequence). This CDR3 is CASSPDLVDRGNTEAFF. The CDR3 DNA sequence: TGTGCCAGCAGCCCCGACTTAGTGGACAGAGGTAACACTGAAGCTTTCTTT.

The chain couples TRBV6-1 to TRBJ2-6, with TRBD1 identical over 8 bases. V was clipped by 2 bases and J by 1 base; unmatched bases: 1. The V gene's germline CDR1 is MNHNS and CDR2 SASEGT. The CDR3 extends over 16 amino acids. CDR3 protein: CASSETGGSGANVLTF. As DNA, the CDR3 is TGTGCCAGCAGTGAAACAGGGGGGTCTGGGGCCAACGTCCTGACTTTC.

V is TRBV30 and J is TRBJ2-7; D is unclear. The CDR3 consists of 12 residues. The germline gives CDR1 GTSNPN, CDR2 SVGIG (reference sequence). The V end was cut by 0 bases, the J end by 7 bases, with 10 bases between. The CDR3 loop reads CAWSVQSGEQYF. The CDR3 DNA reads TGTGCCTGGAGTGTACAGTCTGGGGAGCAGTACTTC. Variable domain in full (rest from reference TRBV30 and TRBJ2-7): SQTIHQWPATLVQPVGSPLSLECTVEGTSNPNLYWYRQAAGRGLQLLFYSVGIGQISSEVPQNLSASRPQDRQFILSSKKLLLSDSGFYLCAWSVQSGEQYFGPGTRLTVT.

V is TRBV25-1 and J is TRBJ1-1; D not resolved. V dropped 6 bases and J dropped 1 base, with 6 bases sitting between them. The CDR3 sequence is 12 residues long. Per the germline V gene, CDR1 is MGHDK and CDR2 is SYGVNS. In DNA, the CDR3 is TGTGCCAGCAGAGGAGGGAACACTGAAGCTTTCTTT. Residues: CASRGGNTEAFF.

The genes are TRBV6-5 and TRBJ1-3; D may be TRBD1 (6 bases). Germline values: CDR1 MNHEY, CDR2 SVGAGI. The length of the CDR3 is 15 residues. Trimming removed 6 bases from V and 0 bases from J, with 12 bases in between. CDR3 sequence: CASSRRTASGNTIYF. DNA for the CDR3: TGTGCCAGCAGCCGAAGGACAGCCTCTGGAAACACCATATATTTT.

The chain links TRBV5-4 to TRBJ2-5; TRBD2 matches 11 bases. V lost 4 bases, J lost 5 bases, and 16 bases stayed unmatched. From germline, CDR1 is SGHNT and CDR2 YYREEE (reference sequence). This CDR3 is built from 18 residues. CDR3 amino acids: CASSDGLAGGGMMETQYF. CDR3 nucleotide sequence: TGTGCCAGCAGCGATGGTCTAGCGGGGGGCGGGATGATGGAGACCCAGTACTTC. Filled out from reference TRBV5-4 and TRBJ2-5, the complete variable domain reads ETGVTQSPTHLIKTRGQQVTLRCSSQSGHNTVSWYQQALGQGPQFIFQYYREEENGRGNFPPRFSGLQFPNYSSELNVNALELDDSALYLCASSDGLAGGGMMETQYFGPGTRLLVL.

The chain carries TRBV24-1 and TRBJ2-3; 10 nucleotides match TRBD2. From germline, CDR1 is KGHDR and CDR2 SFDVKD. V gave up 4 bases and J gave up 3 bases; unmatched junction bases: 6. The CDR3 contains 16 residues. CDR3 in DNA: TGTGCCACCAGTGACCGTACTAGCGGGAAAACAGATACGCAGTATTTT. This sequence encodes CATSDRTSGKTDTQYF.

The V call is TRBV29-1, the J call TRBJ2-7, with TRBD1 matching over 10 bases. J was trimmed by 4 bases and V by 4 bases; bases with no gene match: 7. Germline values: CDR1 SQVTM, CDR2 ANQGSEA. The CDR3 spans 14 residues. In DNA, the CDR3 is TGCAGCGTTGTAGGGACAGGGGTATTGTACGAGCAGTACTTC. It translates to CSVVGTGVLYEQYF.